This is a list of T cell receptor beta chains from one sample in a study of T-cell memory formation after mild COVID-19. Via MiXCR, TCRdb re-called the 5' RACE reads, giving one row per CDR3 protein. The sample has 410,000 or so distinct CDR3 sequences; under 25% are singletons. Material: PBMCs or a T cell subset sorted from them (not recorded which). Receptors were obtained from an adult woman who had mild COVID-19 (a few samples of this study predate the infection). Cell type and time point are not known. The CDR3 runs from the conserved cysteine through the conserved F or W. The order of the fields is D gene, J gene, V gene, CDR3 length, CDR3 protein. D genes are given only for firm matches.

TRBD1 | TRBJ2-7 | TRBV18 | 15 | CASSPPDRDRYEQYF
. | TRBJ2-5 | TRBV11-2 | 16 | CASSLGSLRGQETQYF
TRBD1 | TRBJ2-7 | TRBV6-1 | 15 | CASSDWEGQGYEQYF
. | TRBJ2-7 | TRBV3-1 | 13 | CATKRAGSYEQYF
. | TRBJ2-7 | TRBV29-1 | 13 | CSARNLFTYEQYF
. | TRBJ2-2 | TRBV5-1 | 17 | CASSLSPGRQSTGELFF
. | TRBJ2-7 | TRBV21-1 | 14 | CASSTQGGIYEQYF
. | TRBJ2-2 | TRBV7-2 | 16 | CASSLALRTATGELFF
TRBD1 | TRBJ2-1 | TRBV15 | 15 | CATSREQTGGNEQFF
. | TRBJ2-1 | TRBV7-7 | 13 | CASSSGRYNEQFF
. | TRBJ1-2 | TRBV29-1 | 12 | CSVGVSLGGYTF
TRBD1 | TRBJ2-5 | TRBV5-1 | 15 | CASSLAQGAGETQYF
. | TRBJ2-1 | TRBV28 | 14 | CASSFLGGGNEQFF
. | TRBJ2-2 | TRBV12-3/TRBV12-4 | 15 | CASSLTDPNTGELFF
. | TRBJ1-2 | TRBV5-1 | 19 | CASSLGHRDPSSGHYGYTF
TRBD2 | TRBJ2-7 | TRBV18 | 15 | CASSPGLAAGYEQYF
. | TRBJ1-1 | TRBV5-8 | 14 | CASSLVWRNTEAFF
. | TRBJ2-7 | TRBV29-1 | 13 | CSVSQGLIYEQYF
. | TRBJ2-3 | TRBV20-1 | 16 | CSARKPTGHPTDTQYF
. | TRBJ2-3 | TRBV6-2/TRBV6-3 | 17 | CASSSPLSGRGTDTQYF
. | TRBJ1-2 | TRBV20-1 | 11 | CSAPGFYGYTF
. | TRBJ2-1 | TRBV7-2 | 12 | CASSPRPEDPSF
. | TRBJ2-1 | TRBV7-2 | 12 | CASSLRGYEQFF
. | TRBJ2-1 | TRBV4-3 | 15 | CASSQDNTAYNEQFF
. | TRBJ2-7 | TRBV9 | 13 | CASSPGLPYEQYF
TRBD1 | TRBJ2-7 | TRBV29-1 | 13 | CSVGDRAAYEQYF
. | TRBJ1-1 | TRBV20-1 | 14 | CSAPSGGKSPEAFF
TRBD2 | TRBJ2-7 | TRBV4-3 | 18 | CASSQEPAGAIISPEQYF
TRBD1 | TRBJ1-1 | TRBV7-9 | 16 | CASSLALGQGDTEAFF
TRBD1 | TRBJ1-1 | TRBV24-1 | 13 | CATRSGTELEAFF
TRBD1 | TRBJ2-1 | TRBV24-1 | 15 | CATSDLTGGLVEQFF
. | TRBJ2-4 | TRBV19 | 15 | CASSIGLIAKNIQYF
TRBD1 | TRBJ1-2 | TRBV5-1 | 12 | CASSSTGDGYTF
TRBD2 | TRBJ2-7 | TRBV4-1 | 16 | CASSQGTSDGSYEQYF
TRBD1 | TRBJ1-1 | TRBV27 | 15 | CASSLRTGQNTEAFF
. | TRBJ2-7 | TRBV20-1 | 14 | CSASGGVWSYEQYF
TRBD1 | TRBJ1-1 | TRBV4-3 | 15 | CASSQGTGGWTEAFF
. | TRBJ2-2 | TRBV24-1 | 17 | CATSERKMTGLTGELFF
TRBD2 | TRBJ2-7 | TRBV3-1 | 14 | CASSLLAGAYEQYF
TRBD2 | TRBJ2-1 | TRBV19 | 16 | CASSIVSGSSYNEQFF
. | TRBJ1-1 | TRBV12-3/TRBV12-4 | 16 | CASSPPVGGGDTEAFF
TRBD1 | TRBJ2-4 | TRBV19 | 17 | CASSNRGTGVAKNIQYF
. | TRBJ1-3 | TRBV24-1 | 13 | CATSPGYGNTIYF
TRBD2 | TRBJ2-1 | TRBV6-1 | 17 | CASSGERGGQGLNEQFF
. | TRBJ2-7 | TRBV5-5 | 14 | CASSLWTETYEQYF
. | TRBJ2-2 | TRBV9 | 14 | CASSVGLNTGELFF
TRBD1 | TRBJ2-1 | TRBV19 | 14 | CASSDRGRYNEQFF
. | TRBJ2-7 | TRBV12-3/TRBV12-4 | 15 | CASSARARGSYEQYF
. | TRBJ1-5 | TRBV12-3/TRBV12-4 | 12 | CASSREGQPQHF
TRBD2 | TRBJ2-1 | TRBV12-3/TRBV12-4 | 14 | CATRTSGGYNEQFF
. | TRBJ2-2 | TRBV11-2 | 14 | CASIADLRAGELFF
. | TRBJ1-2 | TRBV7-9 | 14 | CASSRPLVLWGYTF
TRBD1 | TRBJ2-2 | TRBV12-3/TRBV12-4 | 15 | CASSRDRANTGELFF
TRBD2 | TRBJ2-2 | TRBV9 | 14 | CASAGGPGTGELFF